The rows below give T cell receptor beta chains drawn from one sample of a study of cytomegalovirus exposure and HLA in healthy donors. Only in-frame clones appear in the TCRdb table, and some are missing; sequencing was by immunoSEQ multiplex PCR. The sample includes around 130,000 clones, around 8.5% of them seen just once. Sequenced material: PBMCs. The receptors were sampled from a man between 40 and 49 years old in good health and CMV-seronegative. The CDR3 runs from the conserved cysteine through the conserved F or W. The order of the fields is V gene, CDR3 protein.

>TRBV7-2
CASSFNPSSYEQYF
>TRBV4-2
CASSQDPAGDGGSPLHF
>TRBV18
CASSPRTGTGNQPQHF
>TRBV6-1
CASSETSGGVSEQFF
>TRBV27
CASSLSWGTGVTGELFF
>TRBV5-4
CASSSPNRGGGETQYF
>TRBV30
CAWSVARNTGELFF
>TRBV5-6
CASSPGLYYEQYF
>TRBV5-1
CASRDRTGNTIYF
>TRBV19
CASSPGNTDTQYF
>TRBV5-6
CASRQTGTGGDEQYF
>TRBV29-1
CSVEVQYEQYF
>TRBV12-1
CASSKGLAEETQYF
>TRBV11-2
CASSPNEKLYTF
>TRBV30
CAWSSLSQETQYF
>TRBV7-9
CASSLYWGQVNSNEKLFF
>TRBV18
CASSPTDQPQHF
>TRBV21-1
CASSKVTGLSFIIQPQHF